This T cell receptor (beta chain) originates from a study of identical twins (dated by TCRdb to the mid-2010s). Concerning the study at large: TCR alpha and beta repertoires from monozygotic twins, unrelated adults of various ages and cord blood were deep-sequenced to test whether fetal clonotypes persist. To rule out contamination, the twin experiments were replicated at different times with different library preparation protocols.

Every donor was a healthy Caucasian. Three pairs of female monozygotic twins, all aged roughly 18 to 30 years, were included in the twin cohort. Peripheral blood mononuclear cells were the source from which RNA for the TCR libraries was isolated. The table lists this clonotype with many counts. No cognate antigen has been identified for it. Per-nucleotide qualities are absent, and no much larger clonotype sits a single base away. The library was built by means of 5' RACE. Sequencing used an Illumina HiSeq 2000. A universal primer binding site was introduced by template switching, and a unique molecular identifier was present in the final cDNA, enabling accurate counting of TCR cDNA molecules. First-strand cDNA for TCR alpha and beta chains was synthesized from specific primers in the conserved constant-segment region. To control for contamination, every cDNA library was double barcoded, receiving both a SMART-Mk sample barcode and Illumina barcodes. TruSeq adapter sequences along with Illumina sample barcodes were introduced in two successive PCR steps. TCR alpha and beta cDNA libraries were sequenced on the Illumina HiSeq platform with custom primers. In the source study's methods: Unique molecular identifiers were extracted from raw reads with MiGEC, and CDR3 positions were determined with MiXCR. Recombination models were inferred per individual with the repgenHMM and IGoR tools using an EM algorithm. The analysis of shared clonotypes was done with the tcR package in R, with sharing normalized by the product of cloneset sizes. To study raw recombination without the effects of thymic and clonal selection, out-of-frame nonproductive sequences were analyzed. Using fastp trimming at Q25 and MiXCR clonotype assembly, TCRdb reanalyzed the public sequencing data and kept in-frame beta chains. Here each entry gathers all rows of one CDR3 protein and keeps the most common genes and DNA. The V and J calls here are based on TCRdb, not the publication. Counted in this sample were about 690,000 distinct CDR3 sequences; 20% to 25% of them appeared once. The ten biggest clones cover approximately 4.5% of the sample.

The study at large found these results: Zero-insertion analyses could be partly confounded by invariant T cells such as MAIT and iNKT, though diverse VJ usage argued against such confounding for most clonotypes. In beta out-of-frame sequences, excess twin sharing was weaker, because having fewer shared sequences lowered the signal-to-noise ratio. Because the same donors could not be followed over many years, conclusions were based on cross-sectional statistical analysis. Fewer insertions were carried by abundant cord blood beta clonotypes, a similar but weaker trend appeared in young adult naive repertoires, and no such trend appeared in memory repertoires. Compared with coincidental sharing between unrelated individuals, out-of-frame TCR alpha sequences shared between twins showed an excess of sequences with low generation probability. Out-of-frame TCR alpha sharing in monozygotic twins was systematically underestimated by recombination models, whereas sharing between unrelated individuals was in agreement with the recombination models.

The junction shows trimming of 3 bases on V and 3 bases on J, and the gene matches do not reach 8 bases of it. The CDR3 holds 14 amino acids from the cysteine to the phenylalanine. Left in the record is the CDR3 DNA by itself, 42 bases read in frame from the first base. From a lookup of the germline V gene (reference sequence), CDR1 and CDR2 are DFQATT and SNEGSKA. This sample was also put to use in a study of T cells expressing NK-cell markers. The second paper further reports: TCR beta-chain repertoires were profiled in sorted CD3+CD56+NKG2C+, CD3+CD56+NKG2C- and CD3+CD56-NKG2C+ T-cell subsets from eight donors. Of the eight sequenced donors, seven were found to be HCMV-seropositive and one was found to be HCMV-seronegative. To restrict sorting to alphabetaTCR-expressing T cells, an anti-gammadeltaTCR antibody was added in several experiments. For 5 or 6 donors, the dominant CD3+CD56+NKG2C+ clonotypes were among the top 10 CD8+ clonotypes and accounted for roughly 1.0-7.5% of CD8+ T cells. Those dominant clonotypes were again the most abundant among CD3+CD56-NKG2C+ cells in four donors, at roughly 25-65%. It remained unclear whether the expanded NKG2C-expressing T cell clones were specific for HCMV antigens. All eight donors whose samples were sequenced were randomly selected healthy volunteers, three of them men and five women. A commercial ELISA kit detecting HCMV-specific IgG in serum was used to determine HCMV serostatus. For five or six donors, bulk peripheral blood T-cell repertoires were also sequenced from unsorted PBMC. MIGEC was used to demultiplex reads and group the reads by UMI, and MiTCR was used to assemble and quantify clonotypes. Only TCR cDNA sequences supported by at least two reads were kept to exclude erroneous sequences. Downstream repertoire analysis used the tcR package, and clonotypes were matched across fractions by CDR3 nucleotide sequence plus V segment. VDJmatch was used to annotate antigen specificity against VDJdb, with one amino acid substitution allowed in CDR3.

The sample consisted of PBMCs. This sequence originates from a young woman in good health. The rearrangement joined TRBV20-1 to TRBJ2-7; 7 nucleotides in the junction match TRBD1. The CDR3 protein: CSASAGTVGYEQYF. Read as DNA, the sequence is TGCAGTGCTAGTGCCGGGACAGTGGGCTACGAGCAGTACTTC.